Below, one T cell receptor (beta chain) is given with its context. This CDR3 contains 14 residues. Germline CDR1 is MNHEY and CDR2 is SVGEGT. V dropped 0 bases and J dropped 4 bases, with 7 bases sitting between them. The sample comes from a study of blood T cell repertoires in COVID-19. Using immunoSEQ multiplex PCR, the repertoire was profiled, and TCRdb retains in-frame clones only, with some absent. The table lists about 75,000 clones, roughly nine tenths of them singletons. The sample comprised peripheral blood. This clonotype was sampled from a human donor in a cohort sampled during active COVID-19. The chain recombines TRBV6-2 or TRBV6-3 with TRBJ1-5; no firm D call. CDR3 region: CASSYSSLNQPQHF. The CDR3 nucleotides read TGTGCCAGCAGTTACTCGAGCCTTAATCAGCCCCAGCATTTT.